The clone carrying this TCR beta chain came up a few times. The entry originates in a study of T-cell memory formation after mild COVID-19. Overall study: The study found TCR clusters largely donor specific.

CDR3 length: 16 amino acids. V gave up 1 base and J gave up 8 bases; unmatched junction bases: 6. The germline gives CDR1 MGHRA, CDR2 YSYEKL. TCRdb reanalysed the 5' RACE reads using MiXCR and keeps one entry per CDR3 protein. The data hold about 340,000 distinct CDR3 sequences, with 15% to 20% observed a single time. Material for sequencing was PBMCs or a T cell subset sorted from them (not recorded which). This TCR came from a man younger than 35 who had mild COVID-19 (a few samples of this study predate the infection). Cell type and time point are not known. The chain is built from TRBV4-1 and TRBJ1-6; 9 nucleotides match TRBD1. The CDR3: CASSQVLGTGHSPLHF. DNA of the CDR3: TGCGCCAGCAGCCAAGTCTTGGGGACAGGGCATTCACCCCTCCACTTT.